These 19 T cell receptor beta chains came from one sample sequenced in a study of spatial heterogeneity in lung cancer. MiXCR, applied by TCRdb to the 5' RACE reads, yields one record per CDR3 protein. Altogether 40,000 to 55,000 distinct CDR3 sequences are present, around 7% being singletons, with the ten largest covering around 43%. Specified time point: sample taken at primary tumor resection. Sequences were derived from PBMCs, sampled at surgery. The receptors originated from a female donor with early-stage non-small cell lung cancer.

This clonotype came up a few times. V gene TRBV7-9 combines with J gene TRBJ2-1; weak D call: TRBD1 (6 bases). The CDR3 extends over 16 amino acids. Germline V CDR1 and CDR2: SEHNR, FQNEAQ (reference sequence). Trimming left V 3 bases short and J 7 bases short, with 19 bases between. DNA of the CDR3: TGTGCCAGCAGCTTTGGGGGCGGATTACAGAGGAATGAGCAGTTCTTC. It is translated as CASSFGGGLQRNEQFF.

The V gene is TRBV5-1, the J gene TRBJ1-1; 7 nucleotides align to TRBD1. The CDR3 spans 13 residues. The J segment lost 0 bases and the V segment lost 6 bases, leaving 2 bases of the junction unmatched. The germline V gene encodes CDR1 SGHRS and CDR2 YFSETQ. The CDR3 loop is CASNDRVNTEAFF. The CDR3 region has the DNA TGCGCCAGCAATGACAGGGTGAACACTGAAGCTTTCTTT.

This clonotype was counted between two and nine times. This chain's CDR3 is CSARDPGEDYEQYF. The CDR3 DNA is TGCAGTGCTAGAGATCCGGGTGAAGACTACGAGCAGTACTTC. This sequence joins TRBV20-1 and TRBJ2-7; D unclear. The CDR3 consists of 14 residues. V dropped 0 bases and J dropped 3 bases, with 12 bases sitting between them. CDR1 and CDR2 from the germline V gene are DFQATT and SNEGSKA (reference sequence).

This clonotype showed up many times. The chain employs TRBV18 and TRBJ2-3; 14 bases are a match to TRBD2. The CDR3 consists of 17 residues. Unmatched junction bases numbered 3, after V lost 0 bases and J lost 4 bases. Germline CDR1 and CDR2: KGHSH and LQKENI. The CDR3 spells CASSPPGLAGVADTQYF. DNA for the CDR3: TGTGCCAGCTCACCACCGGGACTAGCGGGGGTGGCAGATACGCAGTATTTT.

This clonotype came up a few times. J is TRBJ1-5 and V is TRBV18, with D maybe TRBD1 (6 bases). This CDR3 contains 13 residues. V was shortened by 6 bases and J by 7 bases, with 13 bases between the two germline ends. Germline CDR1 KGHSH, CDR2 LQKENI. This CDR3 reads CASSPTGKQPQHF. For the CDR3, the DNA is TGTGCCAGCTCCCCTACAGGGAAACAGCCCCAGCATTTT.

This clonotype was seen ten or more times. The V call is TRBV4-3, the J call TRBJ1-4; D perhaps matches TRBD1 (5 bases). Deletions cut 4 bases from V and 2 bases from J, with 11 bases between. This CDR3 has 15 amino acids. CDR1 LGHNA and CDR2 YSLEER come from the germline V gene. The CDR3 region has the DNA TGCGCCAGCAGCCTTACGGGGCCCACTAATGAAAAACTGTTTTTT. Amino acids: CASSLTGPTNEKLFF.

This clonotype was detected only a few times. The rearrangement links TRBV24-1 to TRBJ1-5; D is possibly TRBD1 (5 bases). Trimming cost V 5 bases and J 4 bases, with 11 bases left between them. Germline V gene data show CDR1 as KGHDR and CDR2 as SFDVKD. The CDR3 is made up of 14 amino acids. The DNA for the CDR3 is TGTGCCACCAGTGGGCGGACATCAAATCAGCCCCAGCATTTT. Protein: CATSGRTSNQPQHF.

The V gene is TRBV5-4, the J gene TRBJ2-5; the D gene could be TRBD1 or TRBD2 (6 bases each). V lost 0 bases, J lost 4 bases, and 13 bases lay in between. Germline assignment: CDR1 SGHNT and CDR2 YYREEE (reference sequence). The CDR3 has 15 amino acids. The CDR3 region is CASSLAGAGGETQYF. Here the CDR3 DNA reads TGTGCCAGCAGCTTGGCGGGGGCCGGAGGAGAGACCCAGTACTTC.

In its sample, this clonotype was seen many times. V usage is TRBV5-1 and J usage is TRBJ1-3; TRBD1 is a possible D gene (5 bases). From germline, CDR1 is SGHRS and CDR2 YFSETQ. This CDR3 comprises 17 residues. Trimming stripped 2 bases from V and 0 bases from J, with 15 bases between. CDR3 region: CASSFRGRDYSGNTIYF. Written as DNA, the CDR3 is TGCGCCAGCAGCTTTAGGGGACGCGACTACTCTGGAAACACCATATATTTT.

This clonotype was counted ten times or more. V gene TRBV7-9 combines with J gene TRBJ1-4; D remains ambiguous. Germline CDR1 is SEHNR and CDR2 is FQNEAQ (reference sequence). The CDR3 sequence is 13 residues long. The V and J ends lost 5 bases and 8 bases respectively, with 12 bases between them. The CDR3 spells CASSHREAEKLFF. In DNA form, the CDR3 reads TGTGCCAGCAGCCACCGGGAAGCGGAAAAACTGTTTTTT.

This clonotype occurred a few times. The chain employs TRBV7-6 and TRBJ1-5; perhaps TRBD1 as D (6 bases). Germline V gives CDR1 SGHVS, CDR2 FNYEAQ. Trimming took off 5 bases at V and 2 bases at J, with 13 bases between the two ends. The CDR3 consists of 15 residues. This chain's CDR3 is CASSPVPGGNQPQHF. CDR3 sequence (DNA): TGTGCCAGCAGCCCAGTTCCAGGGGGCAATCAGCCCCAGCATTTT. Using reference TRBV7-6 and TRBJ1-5 for the parts outside the CDR3, the full variable domain is GAGVSQSPRYKVTKRGQDVALRCDPISGHVSLYWYRQALGQGPEFLTYFNYEAQQDKSGLPNDRFSAERPEGSISTLTIQRTEQRDSAMYRCASSPVPGGNQPQHFGDGTRLSIL.

V and J are TRBV7-2 and TRBJ2-7; TRBD1 aligns across 7 bases. There are 13 residues in the CDR3. V lost 2 bases to trimming and J lost 6 bases; unmatched junction nucleotides: 4. CDR1 is SGHTA, CDR2 FQGNSA, per germline. CDR3 loop: CASSLTTGREQYF. DNA of the CDR3: TGTGCCAGCAGCTTAACGACAGGGCGCGAGCAGTACTTC.

This clonotype has more than one count but fewer than ten. The rearrangement joins TRBV29-1 to TRBJ2-6; D not resolved. The V gene lost 6 bases and the J gene lost 3 bases, with 9 bases spanning the gap. CDR1 and CDR2 from the germline V gene are SQVTM and ANQGSEA. The CDR3 is 13 residues long. The CDR3 DNA follows: TGCAGCGTCGAGAGAGGTGGGGCCAACGTCCTGACTTTC. Translation gives CSVERGGANVLTF.

This clonotype was seen at least ten times. The chain uses TRBV7-3 and TRBJ1-1; TRBD1 might be the D (6 bases). CDR1 and CDR2 from the germline V gene are SGHTA and FQGTGA. V lost 5 bases and J 5 bases, leaving 21 bases between the germline ends. This CDR3 is 16 amino acids long. The CDR3 reads CASSPGGTPGSTEAFF. Here the CDR3 DNA reads TGTGCCAGCAGCCCGGGGGGGACACCAGGGAGTACTGAAGCTTTCTTT.

This clonotype was detected ten times or more. This chain links TRBV27 with TRBJ2-7, with 7 bases lining up with TRBD1. The CDR3 consists of 15 residues. CDR1 and CDR2 (germline): MNHEY, SMNVEV (reference sequence). Trimming cost V 0 bases and J 3 bases; bases outside gene matches: 5. The CDR3 nucleotides read TGTGCCAGCAGTTTATCCCCGCGACAGGGCTACGAGCAGTACTTC. Translation: CASSLSPRQGYEQYF.

This chain uses TRBV9 with TRBJ2-1, with D perhaps matching TRBD1 (7 bases). V lost 0 bases to trimming and J lost 15 bases, with 16 bases between them. CDR1 is SGDLS, CDR2 YYNGEE, per germline. This CDR3 spans 13 amino acids. The CDR3 loop reads CASSVGPDREAFF. The CDR3 nucleotides read TGTGCCAGCAGCGTAGGCCCCGACAGGGAGGCGTTCTTC.

The chain links TRBV6-2 or TRBV6-3 to TRBJ2-3; a possible D gene is TRBD2 (6 bases). The germline V gene encodes CDR1 MNHEY and CDR2 SVGEGT. The CDR3 consists of 12 residues. V shed 8 bases and J shed 2 bases, with 8 bases lying between them. This CDR3 reads CASRDFTDTQYF. The CDR3 bases are TGTGCCAGCCGGGACTTCACAGATACGCAGTATTTT.

In this sample, this clonotype turned up a few times. This chain joins TRBV14 and TRBJ2-7; D might be TRBD1 or TRBD2, each matching 6 bases. There are 15 residues in the CDR3. CDR1 and CDR2 (germline): SGHDN, FVKESK. V lost 1 base, J lost 2 bases, and 12 bases lay in between. CDR3 in DNA: TGTGCCAGCAGCCAAGGGCCGGGGGCAACCTACGAGCAGTACTTC. It specifies CASSQGPGATYEQYF.

This clonotype was detected many times. V is TRBV6-5 and J is TRBJ1-2, with 7 bases lining up with TRBD1. CDR3 length: 13 amino acids. CDR1 is MNHEY, CDR2 SVGAGI, per germline. With 5 bases clipped from V and 14 bases from J, the junction kept 14 bases outside the gene matches. The CDR3 nucleotides are TGTGCCAGCAGTCCAAGACGGCCCGACAGGGTGACCTTC. Translating it yields CASSPRRPDRVTF.